This TCR beta chain was retrieved from a study of T-cell reconstitution after alpha-beta-depleted transplantation in children. The study's findings and limits: Expanded graft clones numbering several hundred reportedly gave rise to alpha-beta T cells about two months after transplant. Day-60 TCRbeta diversity that was high in some patients was derived from surviving recipient T cells and thymic progenitors. From newly produced T cells came most of the T-cell counts and diversity one year after transplant.

In this sample, this clonotype turned up many times. Antigen: not known. This CDR3 is 13 amino acids long. V was shortened by 4 bases and J by 6 bases, with 11 bases between the two germline ends. Germline V CDR1 and CDR2: SGHRS, YFSETQ. Molecular barcoding with unique molecular identifiers was used for the TCRbeta library. Each CDR3 protein gets one entry after TCRdb re-called the PCR reads with MiXCR. The table records about 120,000 distinct CDR3 sequences, 10% of them present only once. This receptor was identified in a boy younger than 10 with acute lymphoblastic leukemia, due to receive a stem cell transplant. This chain links TRBV5-1 with TRBJ2-1; D may be TRBD2 (7 bases). The sample here was PBMCs, taken before TCRalphabeta/CD19-depleted stem cell transplant. CDR3 region: CASSRAGANEQFF. CDR3 coding DNA: TGCGCCAGCAGCCGGGCGGGGGCCAATGAGCAGTTCTTC.